Below are 2 T cell receptor beta chains sequenced from a single sample in a study of regulatory T cells in long-lasting Graves disease. Both iRepertoire HTBI primers and Arm-PCR of CDR3 regions were used to build the TCR beta libraries. MiXCR, run by TCRdb on the multiplex PCR reads, gives a single entry per CDR3 protein. The sample has roughly 470,000 distinct CDR3 sequences, roughly 20% seen once. The time point was: persistent/refractory GD, antithyroid drugs over 5 years with positive TRAb. RNA extracted from PBMCs served as the sequencing template. The starting material was peripheral blood mononuclear cells (PBMCs), obtained when the disease was refractory, from a patient treated with antithyroid drugs. These receptors came from a female donor with Graves disease.

The rearrangement uses TRBV5-5 and TRBJ2-7; 7 positions match TRBD1. CDR1 is SGHKS, CDR2 YYEKEE, per germline (reference sequence). The V gene end was trimmed by 1 base and the J gene end by 2 bases; junction bases not matched to a gene: 6. The CDR3 has 15 amino acids. CDR3: CASSLSGQDPYEQYF. Written as DNA, the CDR3 is TGTGCCAGCAGCTTGTCCGGACAGGACCCCTACGAGCAGTACTTC.

The chain couples TRBV4-1 to TRBJ1-6; no clear D gene. Germline CDR1 and CDR2: MGHRA and YSYEKL. V lost 1 base, J lost 13 bases, and 8 bases lay in between. The CDR3 contains 12 residues. The CDR3 DNA is TGCGCCAGCAGCCAAGGATTGGGGCCCCTCCACTTT. It translates to CASSQGLGPLHF.